This TCR beta chain appears in the sequencing data of a study of technical replicates of blood from a handful of donors. V lost 3 bases and J lost 7, with 14 bases in between. This CDR3 is 14 amino acids long. Germline V lookup: CDR1 SGDLS, CDR2 YYNGEE. The method was immunoSEQ multiplex PCR; TCRdb's version includes in-frame clones alone and lacks a portion of them. The table includes about 78,000 clones, around 92% detected once. Sequencing was carried out using T cells isolated from PBMCs. The rearrangement uses TRBV9 and TRBJ2-4; no definite D call. The clonotype was recovered from a human donor in good health. The CDR3 sequence is CASSDDKGANIQYF. DNA of the CDR3: TGTGCCAGCAGCGATGACAAAGGCGCGAACATTCAGTACTTC.